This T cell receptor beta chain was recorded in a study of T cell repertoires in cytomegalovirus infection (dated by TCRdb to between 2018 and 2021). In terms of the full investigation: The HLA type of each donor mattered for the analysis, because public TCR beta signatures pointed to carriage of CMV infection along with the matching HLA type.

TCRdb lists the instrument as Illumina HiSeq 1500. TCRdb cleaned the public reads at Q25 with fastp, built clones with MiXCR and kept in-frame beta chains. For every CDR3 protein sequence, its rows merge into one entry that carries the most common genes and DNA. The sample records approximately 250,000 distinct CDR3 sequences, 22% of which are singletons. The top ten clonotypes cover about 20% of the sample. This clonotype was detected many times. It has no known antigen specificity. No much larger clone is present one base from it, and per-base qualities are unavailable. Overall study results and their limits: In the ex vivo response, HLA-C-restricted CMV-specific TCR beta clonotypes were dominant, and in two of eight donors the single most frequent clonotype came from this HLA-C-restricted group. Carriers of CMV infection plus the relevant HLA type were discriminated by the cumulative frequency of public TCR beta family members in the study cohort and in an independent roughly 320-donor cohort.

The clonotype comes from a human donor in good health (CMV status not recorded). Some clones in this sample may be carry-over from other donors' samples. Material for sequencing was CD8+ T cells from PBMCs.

The CDR3 protein sequence reads: CASSDGNSYEQYF. The DNA is TGTGCCAGCAGTGACGGCAACTCCTACGAGCAGTACTTC. The chain is encoded by TRBV2 joined to TRBJ2-7, with the D gene call left open. V and J lose 3 bases and 0 bases, and a span of 6 bases separates them. CDR1 and CDR2 were assigned from the germline V gene as SNHLY and FYNNEI. Including cysteine and phenylalanine, the CDR3 has 13 amino acids. The CDR3 DNA has 39 bases and is translated from base 1.